These T cell receptor beta chains were read from a single sample in a study of T cells after yellow fever vaccination. A single record per CDR3 protein comes from TCRdb applying MiXCR to the 5' RACE reads. The sample shows hundreds of thousands of distinct CDR3 sequences, roughly 12% of them seen only once. Sample: PBMCs, taken on the day of the yellow fever booster vaccination. The receptors shown here come from a man aged 25 to 40 who received the YFV17D yellow fever vaccine. Both conserved end residues are part of each CDR3. Fields, in order: J gene, CDR3 length, D gene, clone size, V gene, CDR3 protein, CDR3 DNA. D genes are given only for firm matches. Clone size, where shown, is once, few, many, or a class for clones that have expanded.

J gene: TRBJ1-1; CDR3 length: 16; D gene: -; clone size: -; V gene: TRBV12-3/TRBV12-4; CDR3 protein: CASTPTPVGLNTEAFF; CDR3 DNA: TGTGCCAGCACCCCGACCCCGGTCGGTTTGAACACTGAAGCTTTCTTT
J gene: TRBJ2-5; CDR3 length: 14; D gene: TRBD2; clone size: -; V gene: TRBV11-2; CDR3 protein: CASSPAGVGETQYF; CDR3 DNA: TGTGCCAGCAGCCCAGCGGGAGTCGGAGAGACCCAGTACTTC
J gene: TRBJ2-1; CDR3 length: 15; D gene: TRBD2; clone size: -; V gene: TRBV6-5; CDR3 protein: CASSSREVRYNEQFF; CDR3 DNA: TGTGCCAGCAGTTCTCGGGAGGTTAGGTACAATGAGCAGTTCTTC
J gene: TRBJ2-1; CDR3 length: 14; D gene: TRBD1; clone size: -; V gene: TRBV20-1; CDR3 protein: CSARVGQTYNEQFF; CDR3 DNA: TGCAGTGCTAGAGTGGGACAGACCTACAATGAGCAGTTCTTC
J gene: TRBJ2-7; CDR3 length: 14; D gene: TRBD1; clone size: few; V gene: TRBV12-3/TRBV12-4; CDR3 protein: CASCAGDRGYEQYF; CDR3 DNA: TGTGCCAGCTGCGCGGGGGACAGGGGTTACGAGCAGTACTTC
J gene: TRBJ1-2; CDR3 length: 14; D gene: -; clone size: few; V gene: TRBV12-3/TRBV12-4; CDR3 protein: CASRVGDSSVSYTF; CDR3 DNA: TGTGCCAGCAGAGTAGGGGACTCTTCGGTGAGCTACACCTTC
J gene: TRBJ1-1; CDR3 length: 14; D gene: -; clone size: once; V gene: TRBV14; CDR3 protein: CASSQESRQSEAFF; CDR3 DNA: TGTGCCAGCAGCCAAGAATCCCGTCAGAGTGAAGCTTTCTTT
J gene: TRBJ2-4; CDR3 length: 15; D gene: -; clone size: -; V gene: TRBV6-5; CDR3 protein: CANSYSEAGKNIQYF; CDR3 DNA: TGTGCCAACAGTTACTCCGAGGCGGGCAAAAACATTCAGTACTTC
J gene: TRBJ2-7; CDR3 length: 14; D gene: -; clone size: few; V gene: TRBV28; CDR3 protein: CASSFSGGGNEQYF; CDR3 DNA: TGTGCCAGCAGTTTTTCGGGAGGGGGCAACGAGCAGTACTTC
J gene: TRBJ2-1; CDR3 length: 15; D gene: -; clone size: many; V gene: TRBV5-1; CDR3 protein: CASSLSDSSYNEQFF; CDR3 DNA: TGCGCCAGCAGCTTGTCGGACAGCTCCTACAATGAGCAGTTCTTC
J gene: TRBJ2-2; CDR3 length: 17; D gene: TRBD2; clone size: -; V gene: TRBV3-1; CDR3 protein: CASSQGGAGANTGELFF; CDR3 DNA: TGTGCCAGCAGCCAAGGGGGAGCGGGAGCGAACACCGGGGAGCTGTTTTTT
J gene: TRBJ2-7; CDR3 length: 16; D gene: TRBD1; clone size: few; V gene: TRBV12-3/TRBV12-4; CDR3 protein: CASSFPRDRDYYEQYF; CDR3 DNA: TGTGCCAGCAGTTTTCCCCGGGACAGGGATTACTACGAGCAGTACTTC
J gene: TRBJ2-3; CDR3 length: 15; D gene: -; clone size: -; V gene: TRBV29-1; CDR3 protein: CSVMGGQASTDTQYF; CDR3 DNA: TGCAGCGTTATGGGTGGGCAGGCTAGCACAGATACGCAGTATTTT
J gene: TRBJ2-7; CDR3 length: 14; D gene: -; clone size: few; V gene: TRBV27; CDR3 protein: CASSLFVPTYEQYF; CDR3 DNA: TGTGCCAGCAGTTTATTCGTACCCACCTACGAGCAGTACTTC
J gene: TRBJ2-7; CDR3 length: 17; D gene: -; clone size: -; V gene: TRBV5-1; CDR3 protein: CASSLRLSSAVIHEQYF; CDR3 DNA: TGCGCCAGCAGCTTGAGACTCAGCTCCGCAGTGATCCACGAGCAGTACTTC
J gene: TRBJ2-7; CDR3 length: 14; D gene: -; clone size: few; V gene: TRBV25-1; CDR3 protein: CASSERGAQSEQYF; CDR3 DNA: TGTGCCAGCAGTGAGAGGGGCGCTCAAAGCGAGCAGTACTTC
J gene: TRBJ1-2; CDR3 length: 13; D gene: -; clone size: many; V gene: TRBV4-3; CDR3 protein: CASSLGQSYGYTF; CDR3 DNA: TGCGCCAGCAGCCTAGGACAGAGCTATGGCTACACCTTC
J gene: TRBJ2-5; CDR3 length: 11; D gene: -; clone size: once; V gene: TRBV20-1; CDR3 protein: CSAPLGETQYF; CDR3 DNA: TGCAGTGCTCCCCTCGGGGAGACCCAGTACTTC
J gene: TRBJ2-1; CDR3 length: 15; D gene: -; clone size: few; V gene: TRBV4-3; CDR3 protein: CASSLHGQYYNEQFF; CDR3 DNA: TGCGCCAGCAGCCTACACGGACAGTACTACAATGAGCAGTTCTTC
J gene: TRBJ2-5; CDR3 length: 15; D gene: -; clone size: -; V gene: TRBV5-1; CDR3 protein: CASSLDAGQGETQYF; CDR3 DNA: TGCGCCAGCAGCTTGGATGCGGGCCAGGGGGAGACCCAGTACTTC
J gene: TRBJ2-7; CDR3 length: 15; D gene: -; clone size: few; V gene: TRBV7-2; CDR3 protein: CASSLSPTGPYEQYF; CDR3 DNA: TGTGCCAGCAGCTTATCCCCCACTGGCCCCTACGAGCAGTACTTC
J gene: TRBJ1-2; CDR3 length: 8; D gene: -; clone size: few; V gene: TRBV2; CDR3 protein: CASGGYTF; CDR3 DNA: TGTGCCAGCGGGGGCTACACCTTC
J gene: TRBJ2-1; CDR3 length: 17; D gene: TRBD2; clone size: -; V gene: TRBV7-3; CDR3 protein: CASSLDSGTSGRNEQFF; CDR3 DNA: TGTGCCAGCAGCCTCGATTCCGGGACTAGCGGGAGGAATGAGCAGTTCTTC
J gene: TRBJ2-3; CDR3 length: 15; D gene: -; clone size: many; V gene: TRBV7-9; CDR3 protein: CASSLAGPSTDTQYF; CDR3 DNA: TGTGCCAGCAGCTTAGCGGGACCTAGCACAGATACGCAGTATTTT
J gene: TRBJ2-5; CDR3 length: 16; D gene: -; clone size: few; V gene: TRBV4-2; CDR3 protein: CASSRRTSSSGETQYF; CDR3 DNA: TGTGCCAGCAGCCGGAGGACATCATCATCGGGAGAGACCCAGTACTTC
J gene: TRBJ2-3; CDR3 length: 15; D gene: -; clone size: -; V gene: TRBV18; CDR3 protein: CASSPGTLITDTQYF; CDR3 DNA: TGTGCCAGCTCACCAGGGACCCTAATCACAGATACGCAGTATTTT
J gene: TRBJ1-5; CDR3 length: 14; D gene: -; clone size: few; V gene: TRBV7-9; CDR3 protein: CASTTDLGNQPQHF; CDR3 DNA: TGTGCCAGCACTACGGATCTTGGTAATCAGCCCCAGCATTTT
J gene: TRBJ2-2; CDR3 length: 11; D gene: -; clone size: few; V gene: TRBV25-1; CDR3 protein: CASSDVGELFF; CDR3 DNA: TGTGCCAGCAGTGACGTCGGGGAGCTGTTTTTT
J gene: TRBJ1-6; CDR3 length: 12; D gene: -; clone size: few; V gene: TRBV15; CDR3 protein: CATSGRNSPLHF; CDR3 DNA: TGTGCCACCAGCGGTAGGAATTCACCCCTCCACTTT
J gene: TRBJ2-1; CDR3 length: 13; D gene: -; clone size: -; V gene: TRBV20-1; CDR3 protein: CSALNSLYNEQFF; CDR3 DNA: TGCAGTGCTTTGAACAGTCTCTACAATGAGCAGTTCTTC
J gene: TRBJ1-5; CDR3 length: 11; D gene: -; clone size: -; V gene: TRBV28; CDR3 protein: CACGVNQPQHF; CDR3 DNA: TGTGCCTGTGGCGTGAATCAGCCCCAGCATTTT
J gene: TRBJ2-3; CDR3 length: 16; D gene: -; clone size: few; V gene: TRBV20-1; CDR3 protein: CSARDGGPTSTDTQYF; CDR3 DNA: TGCAGTGCTAGAGATGGGGGACCAACTAGCACAGATACGCAGTATTTT
J gene: TRBJ1-6; CDR3 length: 18; D gene: -; clone size: -; V gene: TRBV6-5; CDR3 protein: CASSTTEMTAINNSPLHF; CDR3 DNA: TGTGCCAGCAGTACTACCGAGATGACAGCGATAAATAATTCACCCCTCCACTTT
J gene: TRBJ2-5; CDR3 length: 15; D gene: -; clone size: -; V gene: TRBV20-1; CDR3 protein: CSARELKTPKETQYF; CDR3 DNA: TGCAGTGCTAGAGAATTAAAGACACCGAAAGAGACCCAGTACTTC
J gene: TRBJ2-7; CDR3 length: 15; D gene: TRBD2; clone size: -; V gene: TRBV5-1; CDR3 protein: CASSPETSGAYEQYF; CDR3 DNA: TGCGCCAGCAGCCCCGAGACTAGCGGAGCCTACGAGCAGTACTTC
J gene: TRBJ2-2; CDR3 length: 16; D gene: TRBD2; clone size: -; V gene: TRBV5-4; CDR3 protein: CASSQGTSGTPWELFF; CDR3 DNA: TGTGCCAGCAGCCAAGGGACTAGCGGGACGCCCTGGGAGCTGTTTTTT
J gene: TRBJ1-5; CDR3 length: 13; D gene: -; clone size: -; V gene: TRBV29-1; CDR3 protein: CSVGGGVNQPQHF; CDR3 DNA: TGCAGCGTTGGAGGAGGGGTCAATCAGCCCCAGCATTTT
J gene: TRBJ2-7; CDR3 length: 15; D gene: TRBD1; clone size: few; V gene: TRBV5-1; CDR3 protein: CASSLDPTGVREQYF; CDR3 DNA: TGCGCCAGCAGTCTTGACCCGACAGGGGTGAGGGAGCAGTACTTC
J gene: TRBJ2-1; CDR3 length: 14; D gene: -; clone size: few; V gene: TRBV5-1; CDR3 protein: CASSLDAAYNEQFF; CDR3 DNA: TGCGCCAGCAGCTTGGATGCGGCCTACAATGAGCAGTTCTTC
J gene: TRBJ2-3; CDR3 length: 14; D gene: -; clone size: -; V gene: TRBV10-1; CDR3 protein: CASSRSTPTDTQYF; CDR3 DNA: TGCGCCAGCAGTCGTTCTACGCCCACAGATACGCAGTATTTT
J gene: TRBJ2-1; CDR3 length: 15; D gene: -; clone size: -; V gene: TRBV12-3/TRBV12-4; CDR3 protein: CASSLALGGYNEQFF; CDR3 DNA: TGTGCCAGCAGTTTAGCGCTAGGCGGCTACAATGAGCAGTTCTTC
J gene: TRBJ1-1; CDR3 length: 12; D gene: -; clone size: few; V gene: TRBV20-1; CDR3 protein: CSARDLYTEAFF; CDR3 DNA: TGCAGTGCTAGGGACTTATACACTGAAGCTTTCTTT
J gene: TRBJ2-3; CDR3 length: 16; D gene: TRBD2; clone size: few; V gene: TRBV4-3; CDR3 protein: CASSLRAGGGTDTQYF; CDR3 DNA: TGCGCCAGCAGCCTTAGAGCGGGAGGAGGGACAGATACGCAGTATTTT
J gene: TRBJ2-3; CDR3 length: 13; D gene: -; clone size: few; V gene: TRBV29-1; CDR3 protein: CSVYGLPSDTQYF; CDR3 DNA: TGCAGCGTTTACGGACTTCCTTCAGATACGCAGTATTTT
J gene: TRBJ2-5; CDR3 length: 15; D gene: TRBD2; clone size: few; V gene: TRBV12-3/TRBV12-4; CDR3 protein: CASSLWASGQETQYF; CDR3 DNA: TGTGCCAGCAGTTTGTGGGCTAGCGGACAAGAGACCCAGTACTTC
J gene: TRBJ2-5; CDR3 length: 13; D gene: -; clone size: many; V gene: TRBV20-1; CDR3 protein: CSAIRSGRETQYF; CDR3 DNA: TGCAGTGCGATAAGATCGGGGCGCGAGACCCAGTACTTC
J gene: TRBJ2-7; CDR3 length: 15; D gene: TRBD1; clone size: -; V gene: TRBV24-1; CDR3 protein: CATSDSGQGSYEQYF; CDR3 DNA: TGTGCCACCAGTGATTCTGGACAGGGATCCTACGAGCAGTACTTC